These 4 T cell receptor beta chains came from one sample sequenced in a study of PD-1 blockade in classical Hodgkin lymphoma. TCRdb's copy holds only in-frame clones and misses some; the assay was immunoSEQ multiplex PCR. The table lists around 25,000 clones, around 94% of them singletons, with about 3.9% in the top ten. Noted time point: newly diagnosed, previously untreated cHL patient sample. Sequenced sample: peripheral blood mononuclear cells (PBMCs). The receptors derive from a human donor with classical Hodgkin lymphoma.

The genes are TRBV5-1 and TRBJ2-5, with a weak D call TRBD2 (6 bases). Germline-derived CDR1 and CDR2 are SGHRS and YFSETQ. V dropped 4 bases and J dropped 1 base, with 17 bases sitting between them. This CDR3 has 16 residues. The chain's CDR3 is CASSVNPGTVQETQYF. The CDR3 coding sequence is TGCGCCAGCAGCGTGAACCCCGGGACTGTCCAAGAGACCCAGTACTTC.

In its sample, this clone was seen a few times. The chain combines TRBV5-3 with TRBJ2-7; D call uncertain. TRBV5-3 is labeled an ORF, and its function is uncertain. V dropped 0 bases and J dropped 1 base, with 11 bases sitting between them. This CDR3 region has 15 residues. The CDR3 loop reads CARSLVRIGSYEQYF. CDR3 DNA sequence: TGTGCCAGAAGCTTGGTGCGTATCGGGTCCTACGAGCAGTACTTC.

This rearrangement joins TRBV5-5 to TRBJ1-1, with no clear D. V was trimmed by 5 bases and J by 0 bases, leaving 8 bases between them. CDR3 size: 13 residues. CDR1 SGHKS and CDR2 YYEKEE come from the germline V gene (reference sequence). The chain's CDR3 is CASRRDLNTEAFF. CDR3 sequence (DNA): TGTGCCAGCAGGAGGGATTTGAACACTGAAGCTTTCTTT.

The sample holds one count of this clone. This chain joins TRBV21-1 and TRBJ1-3. TRBV21-1 has pseudogene status. This CDR3 has 10 residues. CDR3 in amino acids: CASTGNTIYF. CDR3 nucleotide sequence: TGTGCCAGCACTGGAAACACCATATATTTT.